These 14 T cell receptor beta chains originate from one sample sequenced in a study of blood T cell repertoires in COVID-19. The repertoire was sequenced with immunoSEQ multiplex PCR; TCRdb's copy has only in-frame clones and lacks some. The sample holds about 380,000 clones, 80% to 90% seen once. The sequenced sample was peripheral blood. These receptors were collected from a man in his forties with acute or convalescent COVID-19.

The rearrangement uses TRBV28 and TRBJ2-7; D possibly corresponds to TRBD2 (6 bases). The CDR3 consists of 12 residues. Per germline, CDR1 MDHEN and CDR2 SYDVKM. V gave up 9 bases and J gave up 3 bases, with 12 bases separating them. CDR3 DNA: TGTGCCAGTTCCGGGACTTACTACGAGCAGTACTTC. This translates into CASSGTYYEQYF.

Only a few counts were recorded for this clone. Other DNA sequences in this specimen translate into the identical CDR3. The chain couples TRBV5-1 to TRBJ1-5; 7 nucleotides agree with TRBD1. The junction had 9 bases not matched to a gene; V was cut back by 4 bases and J by 2 bases. This CDR3 is built from 16 residues. Germline assignment: CDR1 SGHRS and CDR2 YFSETQ. The CDR3 nucleotides are TGCGCCAGCAGCCTGGAAGGAGGGGGCGGCAATCAGCCCCAGCATTTT. Amino acid sequence: CASSLEGGGGNQPQHF. Using reference TRBV5-1 and TRBJ1-5 for the parts outside the CDR3, the full variable domain is KAGVTQTPRYLIKTRGQQVTLSCSPISGHRSVSWYQQTPGQGLQFLFEYFSETQRNKGNFPGRFSGRQFSNSRSEMNVSTLELGDSALYLCASSLEGGGGNQPQHFGDGTRLSIL.

The chain carries TRBV7-9 and TRBJ1-4, with 7 bases matching TRBD1. V shed 1 base and J 5 bases; nucleotides not matched to a gene: 10. The CDR3 consists of 17 residues. CDR1 is SEHNR and CDR2 is FQNEAQ in the germline V gene (reference sequence). The CDR3 sequence: CASSLGSSGQLNEKLFF. Written as DNA, the CDR3 is TGTGCCAGCAGCTTAGGGTCGTCGGGACAGCTCAATGAAAAACTGTTTTTT. Using reference TRBV7-9 and TRBJ1-4 for the parts outside the CDR3, the full variable domain is DTGVSQNPRHKITKRGQNVTFRCDPISEHNRLYWYRQTLGQGPEFLTYFQNEAQLEKSRLLSDRFSAERPKGSFSTLEIQRTEQGDSAMYLCASSLGSSGQLNEKLFFGSGTQLSVL.

This clone has just a few counts. The CDR3 coding sequence is TGCGCCAGCAGCTTGGGGCCCGAGGCTGCTAACTATGGCTACACCTTC. Translation: CASSLGPEAANYGYTF. V is TRBV5-1 and J is TRBJ1-2; unclear D gene. Trimming removed 0 bases from V and 0 bases from J, with 12 bases in between. Germline V gene data show CDR1 as SGHRS and CDR2 as YFSETQ. The CDR3 extends over 16 amino acids.

This rearrangement joins TRBV6-5 to TRBJ1-6, with D unresolved. Germline CDR1 reads MNHEY; CDR2 reads SVGAGI. The CDR3 length is 15 residues. Trimming shortened V by 7 bases and J by 7 bases, and 17 bases separated the two germline ends. The CDR3 DNA sequence: TGTGCCAGCACCCTGAGCAATCCGCGGAATTCACCCCTCCACTTT. This gives the protein CASTLSNPRNSPLHF.

The V and J genes are TRBV10-3 and TRBJ2-7, with TRBD1 matching over 7 bases. CDR3 size: 11 residues. The germline CDR1 and CDR2 sequences are ENHRY and SYGVKD. V dropped 8 bases and J dropped 7; count of bases not matched to a gene: 5. This CDR3 reads CAIGTDREQYF. The CDR3 DNA sequence: TGTGCCATCGGGACAGACAGGGAGCAGTACTTC.

The chain uses TRBV27 and TRBJ1-2, with a tentative D call TRBD1 (6 bases). CDR3 length: 15 amino acids. The V and J ends lost 5 bases and 5 bases respectively, with 18 bases between them. Germline CDR1 is MNHEY and CDR2 is SMNVEV (reference sequence). CDR3 residues: CASSGGQLKMYGYTF. CDR3 sequence (DNA): TGTGCCAGCAGTGGCGGACAGTTAAAGATGTATGGCTACACCTTC.

The chain links TRBV24-1 to TRBJ2-1, with 7 nucleotides matching TRBD1. V trimming: 7 bases; J trimming: 7 bases; junction bases outside the gene matches: 12. Germline V gene sequence: CDR1 KGHDR, CDR2 SFDVKD. The CDR3 contains 15 residues. The CDR3 coding sequence is TGTGCCACCAGCGTGGACAGGCCTACCCTAAATGAGCAGTTCTTC. Translating gives CATSVDRPTLNEQFF.

This chain's CDR3 is CASSNRGGISYEQYF. Here the CDR3 DNA reads TGTGCCAGCAGCAATCGCGGCGGGATATCCTACGAGCAGTACTTC. The chain has TRBV21-1 and TRBJ2-7; the table assigns TRBD2, which was not confirmed against the DNA. TRBV21-1 represents a pseudogene. This CDR3 is 15 amino acids long.

The chain recombines TRBV2 with TRBJ2-3, with 10 bases identical to TRBD1. The CDR3 is 15 amino acids. The germline gives CDR1 SNHLY, CDR2 FYNNEI. V lost 8 bases to trimming and J lost 4 bases; unmatched junction nucleotides: 9. The CDR3 region is CASAMGQGFADTQYF. The CDR3 bases are TGTGCCAGCGCAATGGGACAGGGGTTCGCAGATACGCAGTATTTT.

The rearrangement links TRBV18 to TRBJ2-1; 10 bases agree with TRBD2. The CDR3 consists of 16 residues. V trimming: 0 bases; J trimming: 3 bases; junction bases outside the gene matches: 2. Germline V lookup: CDR1 KGHSH, CDR2 LQKENI. The DNA of the CDR3 is TGTGCCAGCTCACCACCCGGGACTAGCGTCTACAATGAGCAGTTCTTC. Encoded protein: CASSPPGTSVYNEQFF.

The chain joins TRBV9 to TRBJ2-7; the D gene is possibly TRBD1 (6 bases). Trimming took 5 bases from V and 0 from J, leaving 12 bases between them. The CDR3 has 14 amino acids. Germline values: CDR1 SGDLS, CDR2 YYNGEE. CDR3 residues: CASRGQTNSYEQYF. The CDR3 coding sequence is TGTGCCAGCAGAGGACAGACGAACTCCTACGAGCAGTACTTC.

This clone appeared a single time. The chain is built from TRBV6-5 and TRBJ1-1; TRBD1 matches at 7 bases. Germline lookup yields CDR1 MNHEY and CDR2 SVGAGI. This CDR3 has 15 amino acids. The trim removed 5 bases at V and 3 bases at J, leaving 9 bases unmatched. The CDR3 bases are TGTGCCAGCAGTCTAAAACAGGGGCGCGACACTGAAGCTTTCTTT. Its protein product is CASSLKQGRDTEAFF.

The chain has TRBV7-2 and TRBJ2-1; TRBD2 matches at 8 bases. The CDR3 covers 13 residues. CDR1 SGHTA and CDR2 FQGNSA come from the germline V gene. V dropped 3 bases and J dropped 6; count of bases not matched to a gene: 1. The CDR3 nucleotides read TGTGCCAGCAGCTTGCGGGAGGTCAATGAGCAGTTCTTC. Its protein product is CASSLREVNEQFF.